This TCR beta chain was profiled in a study of CD8 T cells in Susac syndrome. This CDR3 comprises 17 residues. Trimming took 0 bases from V and 5 from J, leaving 19 bases between them. The germline CDR1 and CDR2 sequences are DFQATT and SNEGSKA (reference sequence). Random hexamers served to reverse transcribe roughly 0.5 to 1 ug RNA. One entry per CDR3 protein, called by TCRdb with MiXCR from the immunoSEQ multiplex PCR reads. Of about 300,000 distinct CDR3 sequences in the sample, approximately 85% were seen once. Sequencing used CD8+ T cells from PBMCs. This TCR was recovered from a human donor with multiple sclerosis. The chain uses TRBV20-1 and TRBJ1-4, with TRBD1 as a possible D gene (5 bases). The CDR3 DNA is TGCAGTGCTAGAGATGCGGAGGTTGCAGGGTTGAATGAAAAACTGTTTTTT. This sequence encodes CSARDAEVAGLNEKLFF.